The source of this TCR beta chain is a study of OX40 agonist ivuxolimab in advanced cancers. Looking at the study overall: At 0.01 to 10 mg/kg, ivuxolimab was administered intravenously to patients every 2 weeks. Therapy given before enrollment (anti-PD-1, anti-PD-L1 or anti-CTLA-4) was allowed, and over 35% had some. With a range of roughly 23 to 90, age averaged approximately 64 years, and approximately 83% were male. Study results and caveats: Antigens targeted by the expanded peripheral T cells were not determined.

Germline CDR1 is SGHAT and CDR2 is FQNNGV. V was cut by 3 bases and J by 4 bases, with 7 bases left in between. CDR3 size: 13 residues. Comments on this clone: Antigen unknown.

Only in-frame clones appear in the TCRdb table, and some are missing; sequencing was by immunoSEQ multiplex PCR. The data show roughly 76,000 clones, over 75% seen once. V is TRBV11-2 and J is TRBJ1-5; D gene unclear. The origin of this receptor is an adult with an advanced solid tumor such as melanoma, head and neck, liver or kidney cancer. The sample here was CD4+ or CD8+ T cells sorted from blood, taken in a trial of the OX40 agonist ivuxolimab. The CDR3 region is CASSFNLNQPQHF. CDR3 nucleotide sequence: TGTGCCAGCAGCTTTAACCTAAATCAGCCCCAGCATTTT.